This T cell receptor beta chain was captured by sequencing in a study of T-cell memory formation after mild COVID-19. Overall study: TCR clusters mostly belonged to single donors. Study outcomes and limitations: Researchers found some responding clones in pre-infection memory, a sign that cross-reactive memory joined. Among contracting clones, CD4+ were mainly CM/EM and CD8+ enriched in EMRA.

Of note for this clonotype: What it binds is unknown.

V lost 0 bases and J lost 3; bases outside the gene matches: 7. Germline-derived CDR1 and CDR2 are SGHVS and FNYEAQ. This CDR3 is 16 amino acids long. In TCRdb, the 5' RACE reads were re-called with MiXCR into one record per CDR3 protein. Altogether just under 550,000 distinct CDR3 sequences are present, roughly 22% being singletons, with the ten largest covering around 13%. The sample taken for sequencing was PBMCs or a T cell subset sorted from them (not recorded which). This TCR came from an adult woman who had mild COVID-19 (a few samples of this study predate the infection). Cell type and time point are not known. J is TRBJ2-5 and V is TRBV7-6, with 7 positions matching TRBD2. This CDR3 is CASSLAGLVMKETQYF. CDR3 DNA: TGTGCCAGCAGCTTAGCCGGACTAGTTATGAAAGAGACCCAGTACTTC. Together with reference TRBV7-6 and TRBJ2-5, the CDR3 gives the full variable domain: GAGVSQSPRYKVTKRGQDVALRCDPISGHVSLYWYRQALGQGPEFLTYFNYEAQQDKSGLPNDRFSAERPEGSISTLTIQRTEQRDSAMYRCASSLAGLVMKETQYFGPGTRLLVL.